This TCR beta chain emerged from a study of human T cells and chemical hapten exposure. From the RACE reads, TCRdb called clonotypes with MiXCR, one entry per CDR3 protein. This sample has a few hundred thousand distinct CDR3 sequences; 7.5% to 9% occur once, and the top ten carry less than 3%. Stated time point: pre-sensitization, week 0. Treatment defined: therapeutic diphenylcyclopropenone sensitization with weekly scalp DPC. Donors were 18 to 70-year-old alopecia patients suitable for DPC. The germline V and J ends were trimmed by 5 bases and 7 bases, with 12 bases remaining between them. The length of the CDR3 is 13 residues. Germline V CDR1 and CDR2: SGHTA, FQGTGA.

The chain links TRBV7-3 to TRBJ2-1, with TRBD2 as a possible D gene (6 bases). This clonotype originated in a woman between 40 and 50 years old with alopecia areata. Some clones in this sample may be carry-over from other donors' samples. Sample: whole blood, taken in connection with sensitization to the hapten diphenylcyclopropenone (DPC). CDR3: CASSPTEGNEQFF. The CDR3 DNA is TGTGCCAGCAGCCCGACGGAGGGGAATGAGCAGTTCTTC.